This entry is about one TCR beta chain. The record originates from a study of tumor-infiltrating lymphocytes in primary liver carcinoma. Researchers generated TCR beta cDNA from approximately 520 ng of total RNA, relying on a constant-region primer. For TCR beta, libraries were produced by three nested multiplex PCR rounds using slightly modified ARM-PCR. A C-beta reverse primer was combined with TRBV1-TRBV30 forward primers in the first two PCR rounds, and each round had 9 to 10 cycles. Via MiXCR, TCRdb re-called the multiplex PCR reads, giving one row per CDR3 protein. The data hold about 180,000 distinct CDR3 sequences, with 50% to 75% observed a single time. Germline DNA was extracted too, while blood RNA derived from unsorted whole blood. In advance of surgery, 3 to 4.5 milliliters of peripheral blood were collected. Germline CDR1 SGHAT, CDR2 FQNNGV. This CDR3 spans 14 amino acids.

The TCR sequence derives from a man aged 40-50 years with primary liver carcinoma and hepatitis B virus infection. Sequences were obtained from peripheral blood. The chain carries TRBV11-2 and TRBJ2-1; the match to TRBD2 covers 8 bases. The CDR3 DNA reads as TGTCTCAGCAGCCAGACTAGCGTGTACAATGAGCAGTTCTTC. Its protein is CLSSQTSVYNEQFF.